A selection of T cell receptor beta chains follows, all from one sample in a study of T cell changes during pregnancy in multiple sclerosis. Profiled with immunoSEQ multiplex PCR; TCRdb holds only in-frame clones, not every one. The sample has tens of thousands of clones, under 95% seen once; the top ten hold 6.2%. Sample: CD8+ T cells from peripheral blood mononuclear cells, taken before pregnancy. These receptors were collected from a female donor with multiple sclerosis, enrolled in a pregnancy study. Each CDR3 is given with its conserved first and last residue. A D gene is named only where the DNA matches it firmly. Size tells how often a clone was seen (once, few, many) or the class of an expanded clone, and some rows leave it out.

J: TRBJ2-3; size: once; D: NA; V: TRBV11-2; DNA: TGTGCCAGCAGCGCCTGGATGGAGGCGGATACGCAGTATTTT; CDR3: CASSAWMEADTQYF
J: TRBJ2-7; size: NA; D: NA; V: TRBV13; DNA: TGTGCCAGCAGCTCAGGGTGGGGGGAGAGCAACTACGAGCAGTACTTC; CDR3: CASSSGWGESNYEQYF
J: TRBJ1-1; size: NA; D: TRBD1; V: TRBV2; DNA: TGTGCCAGCAGTGCGGACAGGGGGTTCATGGGAACTGAAGCTTTCTTT; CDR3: CASSADRGFMGTEAFF
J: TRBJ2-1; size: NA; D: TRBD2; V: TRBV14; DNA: TGTGCCAGCAGCCAACGGGCTAGCGGGAGGTTAATCTTC; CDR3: CASSQRASGRLIF
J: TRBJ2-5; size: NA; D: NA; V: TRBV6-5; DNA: TGTGCGACTCTGGGTCCCCAAGAGACCCAGTACTTC; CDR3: CATLGPQETQYF
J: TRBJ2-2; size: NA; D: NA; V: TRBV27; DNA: TGTGCCAGCAGTTTAGAACAGGGAGGGGAGCTGTTTTTT; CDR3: CASSLEQGGELFF
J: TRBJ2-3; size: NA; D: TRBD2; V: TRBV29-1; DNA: TGCAGCGTTGAAGATGTTGAGACTAGCGGTCCTAGCACAGATACGCAGTATTTT; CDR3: CSVEDVETSGPSTDTQYF
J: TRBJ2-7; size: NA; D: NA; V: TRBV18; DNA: TGTGCCAGCTCACCACGGGAACTAGACTACGAGCAGTACTTC; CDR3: CASSPRELDYEQYF
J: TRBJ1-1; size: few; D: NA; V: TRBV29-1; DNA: TGCAGCGTTGACAGGGAGGACACTGAAGCTTTCTTT; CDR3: CSVDREDTEAFF
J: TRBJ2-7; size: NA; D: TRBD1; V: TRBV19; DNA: TGTGCCAGTAGTATAGCAGGGGGCCGGGACGAGCAGTACTTC; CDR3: CASSIAGGRDEQYF